These 3 T cell receptor beta chains were all obtained from the same sample, sequenced in a study of blood T cell repertoires in COVID-19. TCRdb's table, derived via immunoSEQ multiplex PCR, lists solely in-frame clones and lacks some. The sample holds about 50,000 clones, roughly 85% seen once. Sequencing was performed on peripheral blood. The receptors here all came from a man aged 55-75 years with acute or convalescent COVID-19.

This sequence joins TRBV9 and TRBJ2-1, with TRBD2 matching over 9 bases. CDR1 and CDR2 from the germline V gene are SGDLS and YYNGEE. The CDR3 runs 17 residues. V shed 0 bases and J 4 bases; nucleotides not matched to a gene: 8. The CDR3 DNA reads as TGTGCCAGCAGCGTAGGGGTTAGCGGGGGCCCTTACAATGAGCAGTTCTTC. Translating it yields CASSVGVSGGPYNEQFF.

The gene calls are TRBV7-8 and TRBJ2-5, with TRBD1 as a possible D gene (5 bases). The CDR3 is made up of 13 amino acids. The germline gives CDR1 SGHVS, CDR2 FQNEAQ. V was shortened by 6 bases and J by 2 bases, with 10 bases between the two germline ends. The CDR3 is CASSGAEQETQYF. The CDR3 bases are TGTGCCAGCAGTGGGGCGGAACAAGAGACCCAGTACTTC.

J is TRBJ2-5 and V is TRBV2, with 10 nucleotides matching TRBD2. Germline V gene sequence: CDR1 SNHLY, CDR2 FYNNEI. This CDR3 spans 15 amino acids. V was clipped by 4 bases and J by 4 bases; unmatched bases: 6. CDR3 DNA sequence: TGTGCCAGCAGTGGGAGGACTAGCGGCCTAGAGACCCAGTACTTC. Translation gives CASSGRTSGLETQYF.